One and the same sample provided the 7 T cell receptor beta chains below, sequenced in a study of blood T cell repertoires in COVID-19. The repertoire was sequenced with immunoSEQ multiplex PCR; TCRdb's copy has only in-frame clones and lacks some. The sample has around 190,000 clones; approximately 86% are singletons. The specimen sequenced was PBMCs or T cells enriched from blood (not recorded which). These receptor sequences come from a man younger than 30 with acute COVID-19.

In this sample, this clone turned up once. This chain connects TRBV6-2 or TRBV6-3 to TRBJ2-7, with TRBD1 matching over 10 bases. CDR3 size: 15 residues. The J segment lost 2 bases and the V segment lost 1 base, leaving 2 bases of the junction unmatched. Germline assignment: CDR1 MNHEY and CDR2 SVGEGT. CDR3 DNA sequence: TGTGCCAGCAGTTACTACGGGACAGGGGCCTACGAGCAGTACTTC. It specifies CASSYYGTGAYEQYF.

This rearrangement joins TRBV11-2 to TRBJ2-1, with a weak D call TRBD2 (6 bases). Germline V gives CDR1 SGHAT, CDR2 FQNNGV. This CDR3 contains 15 residues. With 4 bases removed from V and 1 base from J, the gap between germline ends came to 11 bases. The CDR3 nucleotides read TGTGCCAGCAGCTCTACTCGGGGGTCCTACAATGAGCAGTTCTTC. Translated, it gives CASSSTRGSYNEQFF.

CDR3 loop: CASRADSGRTAEYF. In DNA form, the CDR3 reads TGCGCCAGCAGGGCGGACTCCGGCAGAACGGCGGAGTACTTC. This rearrangement joins TRBV5-1 to TRBJ2-4; maybe TRBD2 (5 bases). The CDR3 is made up of 14 amino acids. Per the germline V gene, CDR1 is SGHRS and CDR2 is YFSETQ. Trimming stripped 5 bases from V and 14 bases from J, with 23 bases between.

The chain links TRBV3-1 (or the pseudogene TRBV3-2) to TRBJ2-4, with 11 bases identical to TRBD2. This CDR3 region has 12 residues. V shed 2 bases and J 15 bases; nucleotides not matched to a gene: 3. Germline V lookup: CDR1 LGHDT, CDR2 YNNKEL (reference sequence). The CDR3 sequence: CASSQTSGRVYF. CDR3 in DNA: TGTGCCAGCAGCCAAACTAGCGGGAGAGTGTACTTC.

This chain joins TRBV9 and TRBJ2-7; 10 bases match TRBD1. Germline V gene sequence: CDR1 SGDLS, CDR2 YYNGEE. The junction had 2 bases not matched to a gene; V was cut back by 0 bases and J by 5 bases. This CDR3 region has 14 residues. The CDR3 reads CASSVDGTGDEQYF. DNA for the CDR3: TGTGCCAGCAGCGTAGATGGGACAGGGGACGAGCAGTACTTC.

V gene TRBV19 combines with J gene TRBJ1-5; maybe TRBD1 (5 bases). Looked up from germline, CDR1 is LNHDA and CDR2 is SQIVND (reference sequence). Between the trimmed V and J ends, which lost 7 bases and 4 bases, there was a span of 11 bases. The CDR3 extends over 13 amino acids. The CDR3 bases are TGTGCCAGTAACATCCAGGGTAATCAGCCCCAGCATTTT. Protein: CASNIQGNQPQHF.

V gene TRBV11-1 combines with J gene TRBJ1-1, with 10 bases that match TRBD1. The CDR3 consists of 14 residues. J lost 6 bases, V lost 4 bases, and 5 bases had no gene match. Germline loops: CDR1 SGHAT, CDR2 FQDESV (reference sequence). CDR3 in DNA: TGTGCCAGCAGCTGGGACAGGGGCCAATCTGAAGCTTTCTTT. The encoded protein is CASSWDRGQSEAFF.